This T cell receptor beta chain came from a study of blood T cell repertoires in COVID-19. Overall study: The United States, Italy and Spain provided the acute and convalescent COVID-19 samples. Sources were T cells, B-cell-depleted T cells, or PBMCs; the material itself was cDNA or gDNA.

Original handling: From reference gene primer amplification, estimates of nucleated cell counts were derived. The table came from immunoSEQ multiplex PCR; TCRdb's copy has only in-frame clones and leaves some out. That table is the source of V, J and clone size, and D and trimming were worked out from the DNA. The sample includes around 140,000 clones, around 88% of them seen just once. This clone was observed once. The V and J ends lost 0 bases and 8 bases respectively, with 13 bases between them. The CDR3 sequence is 15 residues long. Germline V gene sequence: CDR1 MNHEY, CDR2 SVGAGI. The V and J genes are TRBV6-5 and TRBJ1-4; D ambiguous. The sequenced sample was peripheral blood. The sequence was obtained from a human donor in a cohort sampled during active COVID-19. CDR3: CASSYSSVRGEKLFF. The CDR3 coding sequence is TGTGCCAGCAGTTACTCTTCCGTCCGGGGAGAAAAACTGTTTTTT.